These 19 T cell receptor beta chains share one sample of origin, sequenced in a study of blood T cells in healthy people across ages. Combining a sample-barcoded 5' primer with a J-beta primer mix, a second PCR ran for about 7 to 11 cycles. TCRdb redid the calling of the 5' RACE reads with MiXCR, one entry per CDR3 protein. The data show 600,000 to 800,000 distinct CDR3 sequences, more than 45% seen once. Sample: blood. These receptors were taken from an elderly woman in good health.

This clonotype was counted many times. The rearrangement uses TRBV5-1 and TRBJ2-1; either TRBD1 or TRBD2 may fit D (6 bases each). Looked up from germline, CDR1 is SGHRS and CDR2 is YFSETQ. V shed 0 bases and J shed 7 bases, with 17 bases lying between them. The CDR3 runs 16 residues. The CDR3 sequence: CASSLGGAGNENEQFF. Here the CDR3 DNA reads TGCGCCAGCAGCTTGGGGGGGGCGGGCAATGAAAATGAGCAGTTCTTC.

This chain links TRBV6-1 with TRBJ1-1, with D perhaps TRBD1 (5 bases). Germline V lookup: CDR1 MNHNS, CDR2 SASEGT. The CDR3 totals 14 residues. The ends were cut back, 4 bases at V and 2 bases at J, with 11 bases in the middle. The CDR3 DNA is TGTGCCAGCAGTGCTGAGACAGCCAACACTGAAGCTTTCTTT. This encodes CASSAETANTEAFF.

This chain uses TRBV6-5 with TRBJ1-2, with TRBD1 matching 8 bases. Germline CDR1 reads MNHEY; CDR2 reads SVGAGI. This CDR3 has 14 amino acids. V was clipped by 6 bases and J by 5 bases; unmatched bases: 8. Here the CDR3 reads CASRPGDRRYGYTF. DNA of the CDR3: TGTGCCAGCAGGCCCGGGGACAGGAGATATGGCTACACCTTC.

V usage is TRBV7-3 and J usage is TRBJ1-1; D gene ambiguous. V was trimmed by 4 bases and J by 7 bases, leaving 7 bases between them. The CDR3 covers 11 residues. The germline V gene has CDR1 SGHTA and CDR2 FQGTGA. Here the CDR3 DNA reads TGTGCCAGCAGCTCCGGACGTGAAGCTTTCTTT. This translates into CASSSGREAFF.

The rearrangement links TRBV18 to TRBJ1-1; TRBD1 agrees at 8 bases. The V gene's germline CDR1 is KGHSH and CDR2 LQKENI. CDR3 size: 15 residues. Trimming took 1 base from V and 6 from J; bases not matched to a gene: 7. This CDR3 is CASSPLDRATSEAFF. The CDR3 region has the DNA TGTGCCAGCTCACCACTGGACAGGGCTACGTCTGAAGCTTTCTTT.

Remarks on this clonotype: The junction and the germline gene differ at one end; a read error may be behind it. The genes are TRBV12-3 or TRBV12-4 and TRBJ1-3, with unresolved D. The CDR3 extends over 11 amino acids. The CDR3 is CVSSLGNTIYF. In DNA form, the CDR3 reads TGTGTCAGCAGTTTGGGAAACACCATATATTTT.

In regard to this clonotype: This may be a read error, as it is one base from a much larger clone. The chain combines TRBV7-2 with TRBJ2-7; TRBD2 might be the D (5 bases). Trimming took off 7 bases at V and 2 bases at J, with 9 bases between the two ends. Germline V gene data show CDR1 as SGHTA and CDR2 as FQGNSA. This CDR3 has 12 residues. The CDR3 region has the DNA TGTGCCAGCATGAGGGCCCCCTACGAGCAGTACTTC. Translated: CASMRAPYEQYF. The variable domain in full, completed from reference TRBV7-2 and TRBJ2-7, reads GAGVSQSPSNKVTEKGKDVELRCDPISGHTALYWYRQSLGQGLEFLIYFQGNSAPDKSGLPSDRFSAERTGGSVSTLTIQRTQQEDSAVYLCASMRAPYEQYFGPGTRLTVT.

This clonotype appeared many times. The rearrangement joins TRBV28 to TRBJ2-1; D might be TRBD1 or TRBD2, each matching 5 bases. This CDR3 is built from 13 residues. Germline V gene sequence: CDR1 MDHEN, CDR2 SYDVKM. With 5 bases removed from V and 9 bases from J, the gap between germline ends came to 14 bases. CDR3 in DNA: TGTGCCAGCAGTCCGGGACCGTGGGGTGAGCAGTTCTTC. It encodes CASSPGPWGEQFF.

J is TRBJ2-3 and V is TRBV5-1; 14 positions agree with TRBD2. The CDR3 runs 19 residues. CDR1 is SGHRS, CDR2 YFSETQ, per germline. The V and J ends lost 4 bases and 1 base, in that order; junction bases with no gene match: 11. CDR3 in amino acids: CASSLPRLAGGVGTDTQYF. CDR3 bases: TGCGCCAGCAGCCTGCCGAGACTAGCGGGAGGGGTAGGCACAGATACGCAGTATTTT.

The chain links TRBV20-1 to TRBJ2-3; D possibly corresponds to TRBD1 (6 bases). V lost 2 bases and J 2 bases, leaving 11 bases between the germline ends. The CDR3 runs to 14 residues. Germline V lookup: CDR1 DFQATT, CDR2 SNEGSKA (reference sequence). Written as DNA, the CDR3 is TGCAGTGCTAGACGGACAGCCTACACAGATACGCAGTATTTT. Translated: CSARRTAYTDTQYF.

As for this clonotype: A clone one base away is much larger, so this may be a read error. The chain employs TRBV7-2 and TRBJ2-5; TRBD2 agrees at 8 bases. The tail of the sequence fits TRBJ2-7 better, so the J call may be wrong. CDR3 length: 16 residues. CDR1 is SGHTA and CDR2 is FQGNSA in the germline V gene. The CDR3 region is CASSSGGAAGVDEQYF. CDR3 bases: TGTGCCAGCAGCTCGGGAGGTGCAGCGGGAGTTGACGAGCAGTACTTC.

The table lists this clonotype with a count of one. The chain joins TRBV20-1 to TRBJ2-3; D call uncertain. Trimming cost V 6 bases and J 2 bases, with 9 bases left between them. CDR3 length: 12 amino acids. Germline lookup yields CDR1 DFQATT and CDR2 SNEGSKA (reference sequence). CDR3 protein: CSATNNTDTQYF. The CDR3 region has the DNA TGCAGTGCAACCAATAACACAGATACGCAGTATTTT.

The sample holds one count of this clonotype. This rearrangement joins TRBV4-1 to TRBJ1-4, with 7 bases matching TRBD1. The CDR3 is 15 amino acids. CDR1 is MGHRA, CDR2 YSYEKL, per germline. The trim removed 4 bases at V and 4 bases at J, leaving 6 bases unmatched. CDR3 sequence (DNA): TGCGCCAGCAGCCGCTCCGGGACAGTTAATGAAAAACTGTTTTTT. It yields the protein CASSRSGTVNEKLFF.

This clonotype was observed at least ten times. This chain connects TRBV2 to TRBJ1-4; TRBD1 aligns across 9 bases. V dropped 6 bases and J dropped 11; count of bases not matched to a gene: 16. CDR1 SNHLY and CDR2 FYNNEI come from the germline V gene. The CDR3 covers 16 residues. DNA of the CDR3: TGTGCCAGCAGGACCACCGGGACAGGGAGTGGTCTGAAACTGTTTTTT. Its translation is CASRTTGTGSGLKLFF.

This clonotype was recorded many times. V gene TRBV5-1 combines with J gene TRBJ2-5; 7 positions match TRBD2. V was clipped by 3 bases and J by 2 bases; unmatched bases: 4. Germline CDR1 reads SGHRS; CDR2 reads YFSETQ. The CDR3 extends over 14 amino acids. DNA of the CDR3: TGCGCCAGCAGCTACTGGACTAGTCAAGAGACCCAGTACTTC. This translates into CASSYWTSQETQYF.

This clonotype was detected a few times. The chain combines TRBV9 with TRBJ2-5; 7 nucleotides line up with TRBD1. With 0 bases clipped from V and 1 base from J, the junction kept 3 bases outside the gene matches. The CDR3 extends over 15 amino acids. Per germline, CDR1 SGDLS and CDR2 YYNGEE. As DNA, the CDR3 is TGTGCCAGCAGCGTAGGGGGACAGTCCCAAGAGACCCAGTACTTC. It specifies CASSVGGQSQETQYF.

The sample holds a few counts of this clonotype. V gene TRBV20-1 combines with J gene TRBJ2-3; D possibly corresponds to TRBD2 (6 bases). Germline CDR1 DFQATT, CDR2 SNEGSKA (reference sequence). This CDR3 is 13 amino acids long. V was pared by 0 bases and J by 4 bases, with 8 bases between. The CDR3 spells CSARDWGADTQYF. DNA for the CDR3: TGCAGTGCTAGAGATTGGGGGGCAGATACGCAGTATTTT.

Regarding this clonotype: A much more abundant neighbour one base away suggests this may be a read error. The rearrangement links TRBV7-2 to TRBJ2-3; 7 bases are a match to TRBD2. Germline values: CDR1 SGHTA, CDR2 FQGNSA. The CDR3 consists of 16 residues. Here the CDR3 reads CVSSLDASGLTDTQYF. The CDR3 DNA is TGTGTCAGCAGCTTAGATGCTAGCGGCCTCACAGATACGCAGTATTTT.

This clonotype has at least ten counts. The chain recombines TRBV3-1 with TRBJ2-7; D unclear. The germline V gene has CDR1 LGHDT and CDR2 YNNKEL (reference sequence). Trimming took off 1 base at V and 5 bases at J, with 15 bases between the two ends. The CDR3 contains 15 residues. The CDR3 loop reads CASSQVVRPPHEQYF. The CDR3 region has the DNA TGTGCCAGCAGCCAAGTCGTCAGACCCCCTCACGAGCAGTACTTC.